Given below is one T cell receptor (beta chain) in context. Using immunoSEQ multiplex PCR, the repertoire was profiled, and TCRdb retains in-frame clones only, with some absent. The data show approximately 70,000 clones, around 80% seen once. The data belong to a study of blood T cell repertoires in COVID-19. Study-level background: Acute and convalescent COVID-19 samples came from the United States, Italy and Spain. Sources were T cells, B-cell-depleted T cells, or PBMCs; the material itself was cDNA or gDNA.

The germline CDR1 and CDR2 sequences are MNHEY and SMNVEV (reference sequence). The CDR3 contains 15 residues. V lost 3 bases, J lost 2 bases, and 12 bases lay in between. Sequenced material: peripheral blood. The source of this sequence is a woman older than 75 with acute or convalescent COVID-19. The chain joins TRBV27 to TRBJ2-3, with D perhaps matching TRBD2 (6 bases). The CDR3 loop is CASSLSGRDTDTQYF. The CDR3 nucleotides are TGTGCCAGCAGTTTGTCTGGGCGGGACACAGATACGCAGTATTTT.